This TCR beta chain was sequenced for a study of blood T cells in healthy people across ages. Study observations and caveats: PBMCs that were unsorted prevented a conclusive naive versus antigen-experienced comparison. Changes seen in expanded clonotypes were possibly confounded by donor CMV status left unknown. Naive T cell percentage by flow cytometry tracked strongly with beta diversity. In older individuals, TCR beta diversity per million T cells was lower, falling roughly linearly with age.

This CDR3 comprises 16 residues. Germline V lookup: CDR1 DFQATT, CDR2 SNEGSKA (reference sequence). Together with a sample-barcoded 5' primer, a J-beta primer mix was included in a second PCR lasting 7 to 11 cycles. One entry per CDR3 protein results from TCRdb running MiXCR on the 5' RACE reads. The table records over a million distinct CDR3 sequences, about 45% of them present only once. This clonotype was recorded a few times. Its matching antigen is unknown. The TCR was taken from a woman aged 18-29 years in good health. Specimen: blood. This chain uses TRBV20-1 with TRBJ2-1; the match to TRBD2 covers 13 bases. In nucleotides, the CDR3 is TGCAGCCCAGGCCGGGGACTAGCGGGAAACTACAATGAGCAGTTCTTC. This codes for CSPGRGLAGNYNEQFF.